The 25 T cell receptor beta chains below come from one sample, sequenced in a study of OX40 agonist ivuxolimab in advanced cancers. Measured with immunoSEQ multiplex PCR; TCRdb has only the in-frame clones, and not every one. This table holds over 80,000 clones, roughly 80% found once. The sequencing used CD4+ or CD8+ T cells sorted from blood, collected in a trial of the OX40 agonist ivuxolimab. Source of these receptors: an adult with an advanced solid tumor such as melanoma, head and neck, liver or kidney cancer.

This clone came up once. This chain joins TRBV6-1 and TRBJ1-5, with 9 bases fitting TRBD1. There are 15 residues in the CDR3. Germline loops: CDR1 MNHNS, CDR2 SASEGT. Trimming cost V 10 bases and J 5 bases; bases outside gene matches: 12. The CDR3 loop is CATLKGQGWDQPQHF. The CDR3 nucleotides are TGTGCCACCCTAAAGGGACAGGGTTGGGATCAGCCCCAGCATTTT.

This clone has only one observation. This chain uses TRBV4-1 with TRBJ2-1; 8 nucleotides line up with TRBD2. Germline loops: CDR1 MGHRA, CDR2 YSYEKL. The CDR3 runs 15 residues. V gave up 4 bases and J gave up 4 bases; unmatched junction bases: 6. CDR3 coding DNA: TGCGCCAGCAGCCTTCACCCTAGCGGGTACAATGAGCAGTTCTTC. Its protein product is CASSLHPSGYNEQFF.

The chain is built from TRBV7-9 and TRBJ1-1; TRBD1 aligns across 8 bases. Germline CDR1 reads SEHNR; CDR2 reads FQNEAQ (reference sequence). V was pared by 5 bases and J by 1 base, with 6 bases of the junction left unmatched. This CDR3 spans 15 amino acids. CDR3 nucleotides: TGTGCCAGCAGCCCAGGGGGCACGGGGAACACTGAAGCTTTCTTT. Translating gives CASSPGGTGNTEAFF.

This clone has ten or more counts. The rearrangement links TRBV6-1 to TRBJ1-5, with 7 bases aligning to TRBD1. V was pared by 6 bases and J by 7 bases, with 6 bases of the junction left unmatched. The CDR3 loop spans 13 amino acids. Germline CDR1 reads MNHNS; CDR2 reads SASEGT. CDR3 sequence (DNA): TGTGCCAGCAGCCGACAGGGAGTACAGCCCCAGCATTTT. Residues: CASSRQGVQPQHF.

This chain uses TRBV10-1 with TRBJ2-3, with 12 nucleotides matching TRBD2. Germline V gene lookup returns CDR1 WNHNN and CDR2 SYGVQD (reference sequence). The CDR3 runs 16 residues. V gave up 6 bases and J gave up 3 bases; unmatched junction bases: 7. CDR3 DNA: TGCGCCAGCAGCCCCGGACTAGCGGGAAGGACAGATACGCAGTATTTT. It specifies CASSPGLAGRTDTQYF.

This clone occurred a few times. The chain links TRBV6-5 to TRBJ1-5; unclear D gene. V was trimmed by 5 bases and J by 7 bases, leaving 12 bases between them. This CDR3 comprises 13 residues. The germline gives CDR1 MNHEY, CDR2 SVGAGI. The CDR3, as DNA: TGTGCCAGCAGTCTGTTAGGCGGGCAGCCCCAGCATTTT. It codes for CASSLLGGQPQHF.

The chain couples TRBV7-2 to TRBJ1-3; the match to TRBD1 covers 7 bases. V gave up 4 bases and J gave up 2 bases; unmatched junction bases: 8. Germline values: CDR1 SGHTA, CDR2 FQGNSA. The CDR3 is 16 amino acids. CDR3 sequence (DNA): TGTGCCAGCAGCTCCGTGACAGGGATTGCTGGAAACACCATATATTTT. As protein: CASSSVTGIAGNTIYF.

V and J are TRBV18 and TRBJ2-2, with a tentative D call TRBD1 (6 bases). Germline CDR1 reads KGHSH; CDR2 reads LQKENI. The V end lost 6 bases, the J end lost 3 bases, and 11 bases lay between the germline ends. This CDR3 contains 14 residues. CDR3 in amino acids: CASSRDKDTGELFF. In DNA, the CDR3 is TGTGCCAGCTCTCGGGACAAGGACACCGGGGAGCTGTTTTTT.

The chain combines TRBV5-1 with TRBJ2-7; 11 bases are a match to TRBD1. J was trimmed by 2 bases and V by 5 bases; bases with no gene match: 3. The germline gives CDR1 SGHRS, CDR2 YFSETQ. The CDR3 spans 14 residues. CDR3 region: CASSRGQGAYEQYF. DNA for the CDR3: TGCGCCAGCAGTAGGGGACAGGGGGCCTACGAGCAGTACTTC.

The rearrangement uses TRBV9 and TRBJ2-5; D may be TRBD2 (7 bases). This CDR3 is 17 amino acids long. Looked up from germline, CDR1 is SGDLS and CDR2 is YYNGEE. V lost 4 bases and J lost 5, with 24 bases in between. The CDR3 sequence is CASSFSTGTLGGETQYF. The CDR3 DNA reads as TGTGCCAGCAGCTTTAGCACCGGGACACTGGGAGGGGAGACCCAGTACTTC.

In DNA, the CDR3 is TGTGCCAGCAGCGCCCGGGGACAGGGGACAGATACGCAGTATTTT. As protein: CASSARGQGTDTQYF. The rearrangement joins TRBV11-1 to TRBJ2-3; 10 nucleotides align to TRBD1. The CDR3 extends over 15 amino acids. With 5 bases clipped from V and 3 bases from J, the junction kept 5 bases outside the gene matches. Germline lookup yields CDR1 SGHAT and CDR2 FQDESV (reference sequence). Together with reference TRBV11-1 and TRBJ2-3, the CDR3 gives the full variable domain: EAEVAQSPRYKITEKSQAVAFWCDPISGHATLYWYRQILGQGPELLVQFQDESVVDDSQLPKDRFSAERLKGVDSTLKIQPAELGDSAMYLCASSARGQGTDTQYFGPGTRLTVL.

CDR3 amino acids: CASSSSGLETDTQYF. The CDR3 DNA follows: TGTGCCAGCAGCTCCTCGGGACTCGAGACAGATACGCAGTATTTT. J is TRBJ2-3 and V is TRBV9, with a tentative D call TRBD2 (6 bases). This CDR3 comprises 15 residues. V was shortened by 4 bases and J by 3 bases, with 15 bases between the two germline ends. Per germline, CDR1 SGDLS and CDR2 YYNGEE.

J is TRBJ2-5 and V is TRBV12-5; D not certain. V was cut by 3 bases and J by 2 bases, with 13 bases left in between. The V gene's germline CDR1 is LGHNT and CDR2 FRNRAP. The CDR3 consists of 15 residues. The CDR3 reads CASGFLLGGQETQYF. The CDR3 bases are TGTGCTAGTGGTTTCCTCCTTGGCGGTCAAGAGACCCAGTACTTC.

The rearrangement joins TRBV12-5 to TRBJ2-6; D is uncertain. V dropped 4 bases and J dropped 0 bases, with 13 bases sitting between them. Germline-derived CDR1 and CDR2 are LGHNT and FRNRAP. The CDR3 extends over 17 amino acids. CDR3 residues: CASGWGQLGSGANVLTF. Written as DNA, the CDR3 is TGTGCTAGTGGTTGGGGTCAGTTGGGCTCTGGGGCCAACGTCCTGACTTTC.

The V and J genes are TRBV21-1 and TRBJ1-4. TRBV21-1 is labeled a pseudogene. The length of the CDR3 is 14 residues. The CDR3 DNA reads TGTGCCAGCACCCAGGACCCCGGGGCTGAAAAACTGTTTTTT. This gives the protein CASTQDPGAEKLFF.

J is TRBJ2-7 and V is TRBV10-3; 9 bases fit TRBD1. The CDR3 totals 14 residues. The junction had 15 bases not matched to a gene; V was cut back by 11 bases and J by 7 bases. In germline, CDR1 is ENHRY, CDR2 SYGVKD. In DNA form, the CDR3 reads TGTGCCGCGGAGGCTGGGACAGGGTCAGAAGAGCAGTACTTC. Its protein is CAAEAGTGSEEQYF.

This clone was counted a few times. The V call is TRBV27, the J call TRBJ2-6, with TRBD1 matching 8 bases. Germline V CDR1 and CDR2: MNHEY, SMNVEV (reference sequence). This CDR3 has 16 residues. V dropped 2 bases and J dropped 4; count of bases not matched to a gene: 4. CDR3 protein: CASSLQGAAGANVLTF. The CDR3 DNA follows: TGTGCCAGCAGTTTACAGGGGGCTGCGGGGGCCAACGTCCTGACTTTC.

The count of this clone is one. The rearrangement joins TRBV11-2 to TRBJ1-2; unclear D gene. Germline-derived CDR1 and CDR2 are SGHAT and FQNNGV. Trimming took off 1 base at V and 3 bases at J, with 3 bases between the two ends. The length of the CDR3 is 12 residues. The CDR3 DNA sequence: TGTGCCAGCAGCTTAGGCCACTATGGCTACACCTTC. Its translation is CASSLGHYGYTF.

This sequence joins TRBV27 and TRBJ2-3; TRBD2 matches 8 bases. V was pared by 5 bases and J by 7 bases, with 8 bases of the junction left unmatched. This CDR3 is built from 14 residues. CDR1 is MNHEY, CDR2 SMNVEV, per germline (reference sequence). CDR3 amino acids: CASSPGTRINTQYF. CDR3 DNA sequence: TGTGCCAGCAGTCCCGGGACTAGGATAAATACGCAGTATTTT.

V gene TRBV6-5 combines with J gene TRBJ1-2; D is unresolved. The CDR3 is 16 amino acids. Per germline, CDR1 MNHEY and CDR2 SVGAGI. Trimming took off 2 bases at V and 0 bases at J, with 13 bases between the two ends. Here the CDR3 DNA reads TGTGCCAGCAGTTACCGCCCCGCCATATCTAACTATGGCTACACCTTC. It is translated as CASSYRPAISNYGYTF.

V usage is TRBV18 and J usage is TRBJ1-4; D gene unclear. The V and J ends lost 3 bases and 8 bases respectively, with 10 bases between them. This CDR3 is built from 13 residues. CDR1 and CDR2 (germline): KGHSH, LQKENI. The DNA of the CDR3 is TGTGCCAGCTCACCTCCTAGCCGCGAAAAACTGTTTTTT. Residues: CASSPPSREKLFF.

The chain carries TRBV19 and TRBJ2-1; possibly TRBD1 for D (6 bases). Trimming took 2 bases from V and 4 from J, leaving 12 bases between them. Germline values: CDR1 LNHDA, CDR2 SQIVND (reference sequence). The CDR3 consists of 15 residues. The CDR3 DNA reads as TGTGCCAGTAGTATAACTACAGGGTGGTACAATGAGCAGTTCTTC. This codes for CASSITTGWYNEQFF.

This clone was found once. The chain recombines TRBV7-8 with TRBJ2-6; TRBD1 is a possible D gene (6 bases). The CDR3 runs 19 residues. Trimming pared 7 bases from V and 0 bases from J, leaving 22 bases between. Germline lookup yields CDR1 SGHVS and CDR2 FQNEAQ. CDR3 amino acids: CASIRIPGQPFSGANVLTF. The CDR3 DNA sequence: TGTGCCAGCATCCGAATACCGGGACAACCCTTCTCTGGGGCCAACGTCCTGACTTTC.

The chain is built from TRBV12-5 and TRBJ2-7; 9 bases line up with TRBD1. The CDR3 has 17 amino acids. After removal of 0 bases from V and 2 bases from J, the junction contained 8 bases not matched to a gene. Germline V gene lookup returns CDR1 LGHNT and CDR2 FRNRAP. CDR3 in amino acids: CASGLVTGQGSTYEQYF. In nucleotides, the CDR3 is TGTGCTAGTGGTTTGGTAACCGGACAGGGGTCTACCTACGAGCAGTACTTC.

This chain links TRBV2 with TRBJ2-6; D remains unclear. CDR3 length equals 14 residues. CDR1 and CDR2 from the germline V gene are SNHLY and FYNNEI. The ends were cut back, 2 bases at V and 1 base at J, with 3 bases in the middle. The CDR3 coding sequence is TGTGCCAGCAGTGAAACTTCTGGGGCCAACGTCCTGACTTTC. Translating gives CASSETSGANVLTF.